This TCR beta chain was identified in a study of blood T cell repertoires in COVID-19 (dated by TCRdb to the early 2020s). General notes on the study: Samples covering the acute and convalescent phases of COVID-19 were provided by collaborators in the United States, Italy and Spain. The dataset comprised deeply sampled blood TCRbeta repertoires from subjects exposed to, actively infected with, or recovered from COVID-19. The repertoires were released in a freely available public database intended as a resource for research on the immune response to SARS-CoV-2. Where available, HLA class I and class II types were taken from metadata supplied by the sample provider and were not determined by assay-based typing. The prospective study material was composed of cDNA or gDNA derived from T cells, B-cell-depleted T cells, or PBMCs. A de-identified subject ID, COVID-19 status, age in years and sex were almost always included in the sample metadata. The samples were drawn from two sources: the first 160 participants of the ongoing ImmuneRACE study, and 1,000 to 1,500 subjects contributed by 6 global collaborators.

Whole blood was collected in K2EDTA tubes by collaborating institutions according to the institutions' own protocols. For TCRbeta analysis, collaborators shipped samples in one of three forms: frozen whole blood, isolated PBMCs, or DNA extracted from either of those sample types. Regarding this clone: Its cognate antigen has yet to be identified. Base qualities are not recorded, but no much larger clone differs from it by a single base.

The immunoSEQ Assay, a bias-controlled multiplex PCR, was used to amplify TCRbeta CDR3 regions from genomic DNA. Concerning the study's data processing: Nucleated cell counts per sample were estimated from amplification of reference gene primers within the assay. To quantify the absolute abundance of each unique TCRbeta CDR3 rearrangement, sequence reads were collapsed and filtered. For each sample, productive Simpson clonality was calculated by taking the square root of Simpson's diversity index across productive rearrangements. TCRdb holds this immuneACCESS table with in-frame rearrangements only. Some clones are missing; in checked studies, unresolved V genes explain under half, and the rest has no known cause. From that table come the V and J calls and clone size; the DNA was used to work out D and trimming. Counted in this sample were approximately 240,000 clones; approximately 79% of them appeared once. Roughly 4% of the sample rests with the top ten.

The CDR3 runs 18 amino acids, cysteine and phenylalanine included. Only CDR3 DNA remains: 54 bases, in frame from the first base. CDR1 and CDR2 (MNHGY, SAAAGT) derive from the germline V gene. The germline V end is reduced by 2 bases and the J end by 3 bases; junction bases left unmatched: 11. The paper's findings and limits, for the study overall: The amount of clinical and demographic metadata varied by source and participant and was provided uncurated.

The sequence came from a middle-aged woman with active or convalescent COVID-19. The chain employs TRBV6-8 and TRBJ2-3, with 10 central nucleotides matching TRBD1. Source material: peripheral blood. The CDR3 reads CASSYVFWGQGRTDTQYF. The DNA sequence reads TGTGCCAGCAGTTACGTATTCTGGGGACAGGGGAGGACAGATACGCAGTATTTT.